The present entry profiles one T cell receptor beta chain with its context. The antigen remains unidentified. This CDR3 is built from 13 residues. Germline V lookup: CDR1 SGHTA, CDR2 FQGNSA. Trimming left V 2 bases short and J 3 bases short, with 8 bases between. The sequenced template was cDNA made from the entire isolated RNA. TCRdb's copy holds only in-frame clones and misses some; the assay was immunoSEQ multiplex PCR. The sample has 300,000 to 450,000 clones, approximately 12% seen once. The data belong to a study of beta chain features in type 1 diabetes. Study-wide findings and caveats: Moderate yet significant TCRB CDR3 shortening was seen in Type 1 diabetes patients in all four CD4+ subsets. Diminished insertions and augmented deletions at VDJ junctions characterized type 1 diabetes patients.

V usage is TRBV7-2 and J usage is TRBJ2-7; D might be TRBD1 (6 bases). This TCR came from a woman aged 18-29 years with type 1 diabetes. The sample was naive CD4+ T cells from blood. The CDR3 is CASSLKDSYEQYF. DNA of the CDR3: TGTGCCAGCAGCTTAAAGGACAGCTACGAGCAGTACTTC. Full variable domain (outside the CDR3, taken from reference TRBV7-2 and TRBJ2-7): GAGVSQSPSNKVTEKGKDVELRCDPISGHTALYWYRQSLGQGLEFLIYFQGNSAPDKSGLPSDRFSAERTGGSVSTLTIQRTQQEDSAVYLCASSLKDSYEQYFGPGTRLTVT.